Listed here are 32 T cell receptor beta chains from one sample, sequenced in a study of T cells after yellow fever vaccination. MiXCR was run by TCRdb on the 5' RACE reads, yielding one entry per CDR3 protein. Counted here are 500,000 to 550,000 distinct CDR3 sequences, just over 20% occurring once; the ten biggest clones make up about 15%. Specimen: PBMCs, collected roughly 20 days after the first yellow fever vaccination. The receptor set was obtained from a man between 18 and 29 years old who received the YFV17D yellow fever vaccine.

V usage is TRBV6-1 and J usage is TRBJ1-3; TRBD1 aligns across 10 bases. CDR1 and CDR2 from the germline V gene are MNHNS and SASEGT. With V trimmed by 3 bases and J by 2 bases, 10 bases remained unmatched. This CDR3 spans 18 amino acids. The CDR3 here is CASSEDRGMSWAGNTIYF. The CDR3 bases are TGTGCCAGCAGTGAGGACAGGGGGATGTCTTGGGCTGGAAACACCATATATTTT.

The chain recombines TRBV18 with TRBJ2-3; 8 positions agree with TRBD2. V gave up 3 bases and J gave up 5 bases; unmatched junction bases: 7. The germline V gene encodes CDR1 KGHSH and CDR2 LQKENI. The CDR3 extends over 15 amino acids. CDR3 nucleotides: TGTGCCAGCTCACCGAGCCAGCGGGGGAGAGATACGCAGTATTTT. Residues: CASSPSQRGRDTQYF. The full variable domain, its missing parts supplied by reference TRBV18 and TRBJ2-3, is NAGVMQNPRHLVRRRGQEARLRCSPMKGHSHVYWYRQLPEEGLKFMVYLQKENIIDESGMPKERFSAEFPKEGPSILRIQQVVRGDSAAYFCASSPSQRGRDTQYFGPGTRLTVL.

The V and J genes are TRBV7-2 and TRBJ2-1; TRBD1 matches 12 bases. The germline gives CDR1 SGHTA, CDR2 FQGNSA. CDR3 length equals 17 residues. J was trimmed by 9 bases and V by 1 base; bases with no gene match: 10. CDR3 amino acids: CASSLGGPGQGASEQFF. Here the CDR3 DNA reads TGTGCCAGCAGCTTAGGGGGCCCGGGACAGGGGGCGAGTGAGCAGTTCTTC.

The genes are TRBV20-1 and TRBJ2-7; 11 positions agree with TRBD2. Germline V lookup: CDR1 DFQATT, CDR2 SNEGSKA (reference sequence). J was trimmed by 4 bases and V by 7 bases; bases with no gene match: 9. This CDR3 is 14 amino acids long. CDR3 amino acids: CSVPEGLAGYEQYF. The CDR3 nucleotides read TGCAGTGTCCCGGAAGGACTAGCGGGTTACGAGCAGTACTTC.

The J gene is TRBJ1-2, the V gene TRBV9, with D unclear. The V end lost 0 bases, the J end lost 8 bases, and 17 bases lay between the germline ends. The CDR3 contains 15 residues. Germline CDR1 and CDR2: SGDLS and YYNGEE. DNA for the CDR3: TGTGCCAGCAGCGTAGAGGTCGAGGCTGCGGGGGGCTACACCTTC. This encodes CASSVEVEAAGGYTF.

The gene calls are TRBV11-2 and TRBJ2-6; D may be TRBD1 or TRBD2 (5 bases each). V was trimmed by 7 bases and J by 0 bases, leaving 13 bases between them. Per the germline V gene, CDR1 is SGHAT and CDR2 is FQNNGV. There are 16 residues in the CDR3. The CDR3 protein is CASTLRGTSGANVLTF. In nucleotides, the CDR3 is TGTGCCAGCACCCTGAGAGGGACCTCTGGGGCCAACGTCCTGACTTTC. Supplemented by reference TRBV11-2 and TRBJ2-6, the full variable domain reads EAGVAQSPRYKIIEKRQSVAFWCNPISGHATLYWYQQILGQGPKLLIQFQNNGVVDDSQLPKDRFSAERLKGVDSTLKIQPAKLEDSAVYLCASTLRGTSGANVLTFGAGSRLTVL.

This clonotype turned up a few times. The V gene is TRBV21-1, the J gene TRBJ1-4. TRBV21-1 is deemed a pseudogene. The CDR3 runs to 15 residues. The CDR3 protein is CAFRGGIRTNEKLFF. Written as DNA, the CDR3 is TGTGCTTTCCGGGGGGGGATACGAACTAATGAAAAACTGTTTTTT.

This chain links TRBV6-5 with TRBJ2-1; 9 bases line up with TRBD2. The germline V gene has CDR1 MNHEY and CDR2 SVGAGI. The V gene end was trimmed by 3 bases and the J gene end by 0 bases; junction bases not matched to a gene: 3. This CDR3 is 16 amino acids long. CDR3 sequence: CASSYGGGASYNEQFF. In DNA, the CDR3 is TGTGCCAGCAGTTATGGCGGGGGGGCCTCCTACAATGAGCAGTTCTTC.

This clonotype has a handful of counts. The rearrangement uses TRBV20-1 and TRBJ2-1; 12 bases align to TRBD2. CDR1 and CDR2 (germline): DFQATT, SNEGSKA (reference sequence). The CDR3 contains 15 residues. Trimming took 4 bases from V and 4 from J; bases not matched to a gene: 5. CDR3 sequence (DNA): TGCAGTGCTACTACTAGCGGGGGGACTTACAATGAGCAGTTCTTC. It codes for CSATTSGGTYNEQFF.

This clonotype was picked up a small number of times. CDR3 protein: CASSADRGLTEAFF. The CDR3 DNA follows: TGCGCCAGCAGCGCCGACAGGGGGCTTACTGAAGCTTTCTTT. The V gene is TRBV5-1, the J gene TRBJ1-1; 10 nucleotides align to TRBD1. Per germline, CDR1 SGHRS and CDR2 YFSETQ. V dropped 4 bases and J dropped 5; count of bases not matched to a gene: 5. The CDR3 has 14 residues. The entire variable domain, with the rest obtained from reference TRBV5-1 and TRBJ1-1, is as follows: KAGVTQTPRYLIKTRGQQVTLSCSPISGHRSVSWYQQTPGQGLQFLFEYFSETQRNKGNFPGRFSGRQFSNSRSEMNVSTLELGDSALYLCASSADRGLTEAFFGQGTRLTVV.

V is TRBV12-3 or TRBV12-4 and J is TRBJ1-2; perhaps TRBD1 as D (6 bases). Trimming left V 5 bases short and J 6 bases short, with 10 bases between. CDR3 size: 12 residues. In DNA form, the CDR3 reads TGTGCCAGCAGTCACCGGACAGATGGCTACACCTTC. It translates to CASSHRTDGYTF.

This rearrangement joins TRBV5-1 to TRBJ2-5; 9 positions match TRBD1. The V gene end was trimmed by 4 bases and the J gene end by 4 bases; junction bases not matched to a gene: 5. This CDR3 region has 14 residues. Germline CDR1 reads SGHRS; CDR2 reads YFSETQ. The CDR3: CASSDTGGGETQYF. CDR3 nucleotides: TGCGCCAGCAGCGATACAGGGGGCGGAGAGACCCAGTACTTC.

The V and J genes are TRBV7-2 and TRBJ2-6; possible D gene TRBD2, 5 bases. Germline V lookup: CDR1 SGHTA, CDR2 FQGNSA. The CDR3 covers 16 residues. The V end was cut by 1 base, the J end by 2 bases, with 9 bases between. The CDR3 DNA sequence: TGTGCCAGCAGCTTAGAGGGCGGGCCTGGGGCCAACGTCCTGACTTTC. Protein: CASSLEGGPGANVLTF.

In this sample, this clonotype turned up a few times. The rearrangement links TRBV20-1 to TRBJ2-2, with 7 bases matching TRBD2. Germline CDR1 and CDR2: DFQATT and SNEGSKA (reference sequence). CDR3 length: 13 residues. V lost 0 bases and J lost 6; bases outside the gene matches: 1. CDR3 amino acids: CSAREGGAGELFF. In DNA, the CDR3 is TGCAGTGCTAGAGAGGGAGGGGCCGGGGAGCTGTTTTTT.

This clonotype was seen only a few times. V and J are TRBV12-3 or TRBV12-4 and TRBJ1-1; D gene ambiguous. Between the trimmed V and J ends, which lost 1 base and 1 base, there was a span of 10 bases. The CDR3 has 15 amino acids. The CDR3 reads CASSLDQVQNTEAFF. In nucleotides, the CDR3 is TGTGCCAGCAGTTTAGATCAGGTTCAGAACACTGAAGCTTTCTTT.

This chain connects TRBV12-3 or TRBV12-4 to TRBJ2-1; 7 positions agree with TRBD2. This CDR3 spans 15 amino acids. Unmatched junction bases numbered 8, after V lost 5 bases and J lost 4 bases. The CDR3 here is CASSRILAVYNEQFF. The CDR3 DNA sequence: TGTGCCAGCAGTCGCATCCTAGCGGTTTACAATGAGCAGTTCTTC.

This chain joins TRBV10-3 and TRBJ2-7; 7 bases line up with TRBD1. The V segment lost 7 bases and the J segment 5 bases; nucleotides outside the gene matches: 11. The CDR3 sequence is 14 residues long. Germline V gene sequence: CDR1 ENHRY, CDR2 SYGVKD. This chain's CDR3 is CAIKDRTGPDEQYF. The CDR3 bases are TGTGCCATCAAGGATCGGACAGGTCCCGACGAGCAGTACTTC.

The rearrangement links TRBV12-3 or TRBV12-4 to TRBJ2-7; D not resolved. The CDR3 runs 12 residues. V dropped 4 bases and J dropped 3 bases, with 7 bases sitting between them. CDR3 loop: CASSSLFYEQYV. CDR3 bases: TGTGCCAGCAGTTCCCTTTTCTACGAGCAGTACGTC.

The chain uses TRBV6-1 and TRBJ2-2; the D is unclear. Germline CDR1 reads MNHNS; CDR2 reads SASEGT. The CDR3 is 13 amino acids. Trimming shortened V by 7 bases and J by 5 bases, and 11 bases separated the two germline ends. CDR3 in DNA: TGTGCCAGCACTAGGGTTTCGACCGGGGAGCTGTTTTTT. Amino acid sequence: CASTRVSTGELFF.

This sequence joins TRBV10-3 and TRBJ2-6, with a tentative D call TRBD2 (7 bases). The CDR3 is made up of 16 amino acids. Germline values: CDR1 ENHRY, CDR2 SYGVKD. The V end lost 4 bases, the J end lost 1 base, and 11 bases lay between the germline ends. The CDR3 sequence is CAISGGGHSGANVLTF. In DNA form, the CDR3 reads TGTGCCATCAGTGGGGGGGGCCATTCTGGGGCCAACGTCCTGACTTTC.

V gene TRBV6-1 combines with J gene TRBJ1-2, with D possibly TRBD1 on 6 matching bases. This CDR3 contains 14 residues. Between the trimmed V and J ends, which lost 6 bases and 7 bases, there was a span of 18 bases. The germline CDR1 and CDR2 sequences are MNHNS and SASEGT. CDR3 residues: CASSPGHGIFGYTF. As DNA, the CDR3 is TGTGCCAGCAGCCCGGGACACGGCATATTTGGCTACACCTTC.

There are a few counts of this clonotype. This chain uses TRBV14 with TRBJ2-7, with TRBD2 matching over 9 bases. The J segment lost 3 bases and the V segment lost 0 bases, leaving 6 bases of the junction unmatched. Germline assignment: CDR1 SGHDN and CDR2 FVKESK. This CDR3 is 16 amino acids long. The chain's CDR3 is CASSQEKRGERYEQYV. CDR3 bases: TGTGCCAGCAGCCAAGAGAAGCGGGGGGAACGCTACGAGCAGTACGTC.

The chain joins TRBV24-1 to TRBJ2-1, with D maybe TRBD2 (5 bases). This CDR3 spans 12 amino acids. Germline V gene sequence: CDR1 KGHDR, CDR2 SFDVKD. The germline V and J ends were trimmed by 10 bases and 6 bases, with 12 bases remaining between them. This CDR3 reads CATMDWRNEQFF. In DNA, the CDR3 is TGTGCCACAATGGACTGGCGCAATGAGCAGTTCTTC.

Only a few counts were recorded for this clonotype. The gene calls are TRBV15 and TRBJ2-5, with 7 bases aligning to TRBD1. Looked up from germline, CDR1 is LNHNV and CDR2 is YYDKDF (reference sequence). V was pared by 5 bases and J by 7 bases, with 19 bases of the junction left unmatched. The CDR3 length is 17 residues. CDR3: CATSFGSGTAMAGTQYF. The CDR3 coding sequence is TGTGCCACCAGCTTCGGCTCAGGGACAGCCATGGCAGGGACCCAGTACTTC.

The rearrangement links TRBV6-5 to TRBJ2-3, with 12 bases aligning to TRBD2. This CDR3 comprises 16 residues. V lost 2 bases, J lost 4 bases, and 4 bases stayed unmatched. Germline V gene sequence: CDR1 MNHEY, CDR2 SVGAGI. The CDR3 coding sequence is TGTGCCAGCAGTTACGCTAGCGGGGGGGCCGCAGATACGCAGTATTTT. Encoded protein: CASSYASGGAADTQYF.

The genes are TRBV11-2 and TRBJ2-1, with a possible D match to TRBD2 (6 bases). The germline V gene encodes CDR1 SGHAT and CDR2 FQNNGV. Trimming took off 4 bases at V and 8 bases at J, with 18 bases between the two ends. The CDR3 has 15 amino acids. The DNA of the CDR3 is TGTGCCAGCAGCTCCCAGGACTACCGGTTAGATGAGCAGTTCTTC. It encodes CASSSQDYRLDEQFF.

DNA of the CDR3: TGCAGTGCTAGAGATCCGGGGGCCTCGGAGACCCAGTACTTC. It translates to CSARDPGASETQYF. The chain links TRBV20-1 to TRBJ2-5; D is possibly TRBD1 or TRBD2 (6 bases each). This CDR3 comprises 14 residues. The germline V gene encodes CDR1 DFQATT and CDR2 SNEGSKA (reference sequence). Trimming shortened V by 0 bases and J by 5 bases, and 13 bases separated the two germline ends.

In its sample, this clonotype was seen many times. The CDR3 reads CASSLQAGEYNEQFF. CDR3 DNA sequence: TGTGCCAGCAGCTTACAAGCGGGGGAATACAATGAGCAGTTCTTC. The rearrangement joins TRBV7-2 to TRBJ2-1, with 8 bases aligning to TRBD2. Trimming at V came to 2 bases and at J to 4 bases, leaving 4 bases not matched to a gene. CDR1 SGHTA and CDR2 FQGNSA come from the germline V gene. CDR3 length equals 15 residues.

This clonotype was seen repeatedly, ten times or more. In DNA, the CDR3 is TGCGCCAGCAGTACAACACCGGGACAGTTTTATGAAAAACTGTTTTTT. Encoded protein: CASSTTPGQFYEKLFF. The V call is TRBV5-1, the J call TRBJ1-4; 7 positions agree with TRBD1. J lost 6 bases, V lost 5 bases, and 13 bases had no gene match. The CDR3 spans 16 residues. CDR1 SGHRS and CDR2 YFSETQ come from the germline V gene.

The chain couples TRBV20-1 to TRBJ2-1, with 11 bases lining up with TRBD2. The germline V gene encodes CDR1 DFQATT and CDR2 SNEGSKA (reference sequence). This CDR3 region has 19 residues. J was trimmed by 5 bases and V by 2 bases; bases with no gene match: 17. The CDR3 DNA sequence: TGCAGTGCTAGAAATCTTGGTTTGCTAGCGGGGGGAATGAACAATGAGCAGTTCTTC. Amino acid sequence: CSARNLGLLAGGMNNEQFF.

This rearrangement joins TRBV19 to TRBJ2-3; D perhaps matches TRBD1 (6 bases). The V end was cut by 5 bases, the J end by 5 bases, with 14 bases between. The CDR3 is made up of 14 amino acids. In germline, CDR1 is LNHDA, CDR2 SQIVND (reference sequence). The CDR3 nucleotides are TGTGCCAGTAGTCGGACAGTACAGGGAGATACGCAGTATTTT. This gives the protein CASSRTVQGDTQYF.

A note on this clonotype: Sequence at one end of the junction differs from germline and may be a read error. V gene TRBV20-1 combines with J gene TRBJ2-1, with TRBD2 matching 7 bases. CDR1 DFQATT and CDR2 SNEGSKA come from the germline V gene (reference sequence). This CDR3 has 16 residues. CDR3 sequence reads: CCARYLGAGEYNEQFF. The CDR3 DNA reads as TGCTGTGCTAGATATCTCGGGGCGGGGGAATACAATGAGCAGTTCTTC.